These 16 T cell receptor beta chains share one sample of origin, sequenced in a study of T cell repertoires in cytomegalovirus infection. Via MiXCR, TCRdb re-called the reads, giving one row per CDR3 protein. The sample records 60,000 to 85,000 distinct CDR3 sequences, approximately 22% being singletons. Their antigen targets remain unknown. Material for sequencing was PBMCs, sequenced either directly or after in vitro stimulation (not recorded which). The receptors were sampled from a human donor in good health (CMV status not recorded). Some clones in this sample may be carry-over from other donors' samples.

With regard to this clonotype: A read error may be the cause here, since a much bigger clone is one base away. The V call is TRBV7-2, the J call TRBJ2-1; D may be TRBD2 (7 bases). From germline, CDR1 is SGHTA and CDR2 FQGNSA. This CDR3 comprises 17 residues. For the CDR3, the DNA is TGTGCCAGCAACTTATGGGGGGGCCCTGGGTCCTACAATGAGCAGTTCTTC. It codes for CASNLWGGPGSYNEQFF.

This clonotype was detected only a few times. The rearrangement uses TRBV5-6 and TRBJ2-7; weak D call: TRBD1 (6 bases). Trimming removed 4 bases at V and 4 bases at J, with 12 bases between. This CDR3 spans 13 amino acids. The germline V gene has CDR1 SGHDT and CDR2 YYEEEE. CDR3 coding DNA: TGTGCCAGCAGCCGGACAGCTTCTTACGAGCAGTACGTC. Its protein is CASSRTASYEQYV.

On this clonotype itself: A much larger clone differs by one base, so this may be a read error. V is TRBV28 and J is TRBJ1-2, with D tentatively TRBD1 (5 bases). The CDR3 covers 12 residues. Germline CDR1 and CDR2: MDHEN and SYDVKM. CDR3 nucleotides: TGTGCCAGCAGCTCGACAGAGTATGGCTACAACTTC. This encodes CASSSTEYGYNF.

The genes are TRBV20-1 and TRBJ2-5; D unclear. The germline gives CDR1 DFQATT, CDR2 SNEGSKA (reference sequence). Trimming pared 5 bases from V and 1 base from J, leaving 2 bases between. This CDR3 contains 10 residues. The CDR3 nucleotides are TGCAGTGCTCGCCAAGAGACCCAGTACTTC. Translation gives CSARQETQYF.

The genes are TRBV4-1 and TRBJ2-1; unclear D gene. The V and J ends lost 3 bases and 5 bases respectively, with 11 bases between them. Germline loops: CDR1 MGHRA, CDR2 YSYEKL. This CDR3 is built from 14 residues. The CDR3 region is CASSHRSSDNEQFF. The CDR3 DNA reads as TGCGCCAGCAGCCACCGGAGCTCAGACAATGAGCAGTTCTTC.

The CDR3 here is CASSRPPNTEAFF. The CDR3 nucleotides read TGTGCCAGCAGTCGCCCCCCGAACACTGAAGCTTTCTTT. V gene TRBV12-3 or TRBV12-4 combines with J gene TRBJ1-1; no reliable D call. The CDR3 covers 13 residues. V was shortened by 5 bases and J by 1 base, with 8 bases between the two germline ends.

This clonotype has only a few counts. This chain links TRBV7-2 with TRBJ1-1; D unresolved. Germline CDR1 and CDR2: SGHTA and FQGNSA. V was clipped by 5 bases and J by 0 bases, with 10 bases between them. This CDR3 is 14 amino acids long. CDR3 in DNA: TGTGCCAGCAGCCCGGGGATCGTGAACACTGAAGCTTTCTTT. Its translation is CASSPGIVNTEAFF.

The sample holds many counts of this clonotype. The chain combines TRBV19 with TRBJ1-1; D may be TRBD1 (6 bases). The V end was cut by 0 bases, the J end by 10 bases, with 27 bases between. Germline V CDR1 and CDR2: LNHDA, SQIVND (reference sequence). CDR3 length: 18 residues. The DNA of the CDR3 is TGTGCCAGTAGTATAGATCCGGATTCTGACTGGACAGCCCGGACAGCTTTCTTT. Translating gives CASSIDPDSDWTARTAFF.

Only a few counts were recorded for this clonotype. This rearrangement joins TRBV2 to TRBJ1-5; D is perhaps TRBD1 (6 bases). CDR3 size: 13 residues. V lost 7 bases to trimming and J lost 7 bases, with 14 bases between them. Germline CDR1 is SNHLY and CDR2 is FYNNEI. The CDR3 is CASKRGSEQPQHF. In nucleotides, the CDR3 is TGTGCCAGCAAAAGGGGGTCGGAGCAGCCCCAGCATTTT.

The sample holds many counts of this clonotype. The gene calls are TRBV7-6 and TRBJ2-1; 10 bases align to TRBD2. The CDR3 is 16 amino acids. Germline trimming cut 4 bases from V and 2 bases from J; bases unmatched to any gene: 5. Germline V lookup: CDR1 SGHVS, CDR2 FNYEAQ. CDR3: CASSSSSGSPYNEQFF. CDR3 in DNA: TGTGCCAGCAGCTCATCTAGCGGGAGTCCCTACAATGAGCAGTTCTTC.

In its sample, this clonotype was seen many times. The gene calls are TRBV15 and TRBJ1-5; D is possibly TRBD1 (5 bases). The CDR3 is 18 amino acids. V lost 0 bases and J 0 bases, leaving 15 bases between the germline ends. CDR1 is LNHNV, CDR2 YYDKDF, per germline (reference sequence). The CDR3 spells CATSRDHSDRDSNQPQHF. The CDR3 DNA sequence: TGTGCCACCAGCAGAGATCACTCTGACAGAGATAGCAATCAGCCCCAGCATTTT.

This clonotype was detected a few times. In DNA form, the CDR3 reads TGTGCCAGCAGCCGCCGGGACTGGGACAATGAGCAGTTCTTC. It encodes CASSRRDWDNEQFF. The chain uses TRBV7-9 and TRBJ2-1, with a tentative D call TRBD2 (6 bases). This CDR3 has 14 residues. CDR1 is SEHNR, CDR2 FQNEAQ, per germline (reference sequence). V lost 5 bases and J 5 bases, leaving 13 bases between the germline ends.

V is TRBV5-1 and J is TRBJ2-5; unclear D gene. V shed 1 base and J shed 5 bases, with 3 bases lying between them. Germline CDR1 reads SGHRS; CDR2 reads YFSETQ. The CDR3 sequence is 11 residues long. CDR3 sequence: CASSLHETQYF. CDR3 in DNA: TGCGCCAGCAGCTTGCATGAGACCCAGTACTTC.

This clonotype was counted at least ten times. The chain links TRBV7-2 to TRBJ1-5; D is ambiguous. Germline-derived CDR1 and CDR2 are SGHTA and FQGNSA. The CDR3 has 14 amino acids. Between the trimmed V and J ends, which lost 1 base and 7 bases, there was a span of 11 bases. The CDR3 DNA reads TGTGCCAGCAGCTTAGAAAGAGTGGGCCAGCCCCAGCATTTT. Translating it yields CASSLERVGQPQHF.

Ten or more counts support this clonotype. V is TRBV7-2 and J is TRBJ1-2; 11 bases are a match to TRBD1. CDR3 length equals 14 residues. Losses at the gene ends were 5 bases for V and 8 bases for J; bases not matched to a gene: 7. The germline CDR1 and CDR2 sequences are SGHTA and FQGNSA. The CDR3 sequence: CASSQPGQGEGYTF. The DNA of the CDR3 is TGTGCCAGCAGCCAACCGGGACAGGGGGAAGGCTACACCTTC.

The DNA for the CDR3 is TGCAGTGCTAGAGATCGGCAGGGCCTTGTTGATACGCAGTATTTT. Residues: CSARDRQGLVDTQYF. V gene TRBV20-1 combines with J gene TRBJ2-3, with D tentatively TRBD1 (5 bases). The ends were cut back, 0 bases at V and 6 bases at J, with 16 bases in the middle. The CDR3 totals 15 residues. CDR1 and CDR2 from the germline V gene are DFQATT and SNEGSKA (reference sequence).